A single sample is the source of the 18 T cell receptor beta chains below, sequenced in a study of T-cell reconstitution after alpha-beta-depleted transplantation in children. Preparation of the TCRbeta library used unique molecular identifiers. In TCRdb, the PCR reads were re-called with MiXCR into one record per CDR3 protein. In the table there are around 670,000 distinct CDR3 sequences, 10% to 15% of which are singletons. The starting material was PBMCs, obtained before TCRalphabeta/CD19-depleted stem cell transplant. The receptors were sampled from a girl under 10 years old with congenital amegakaryocytic thrombocytopenia, due to receive a stem cell transplant.

The V and J genes are TRBV11-2 and TRBJ2-3; D may be TRBD1 (5 bases). Trimming shortened V by 3 bases and J by 0 bases, and 10 bases separated the two germline ends. CDR3 size: 15 residues. Per the germline V gene, CDR1 is SGHAT and CDR2 is FQNNGV. In DNA, the CDR3 is TGTGCCAGCAGCTTGGGGCCCTCAAGCACAGATACGCAGTATTTT. This encodes CASSLGPSSTDTQYF.

The chain has TRBV5-1 and TRBJ2-3, with TRBD2 matching 9 bases. The CDR3 consists of 17 residues. Germline loops: CDR1 SGHRS, CDR2 YFSETQ. V lost 0 bases, J lost 5 bases, and 10 bases stayed unmatched. The CDR3: CASSLVSSSGNVDTQYF. In nucleotides, the CDR3 is TGCGCCAGCAGCTTGGTCTCTTCTAGCGGGAACGTAGATACGCAGTATTTT.

This clonotype was observed many times. The V call is TRBV20-1, the J call TRBJ1-4, with unresolved D. Trimming stripped 6 bases from V and 3 bases from J, with 11 bases between. This CDR3 spans 13 amino acids. Looked up from germline, CDR1 is DFQATT and CDR2 is SNEGSKA (reference sequence). The CDR3 sequence is CSAVGVANEKLFF. The CDR3 DNA sequence: TGCAGTGCGGTTGGGGTAGCTAATGAAAAACTGTTTTTT.

V is TRBV6-5 and J is TRBJ2-7; 12 nucleotides agree with TRBD2. The CDR3 is made up of 18 amino acids. V lost 2 bases to trimming and J lost 1 base; unmatched junction nucleotides: 9. Germline V CDR1 and CDR2: MNHEY, SVGAGI. CDR3 amino acids: CASSYRDGLAGKSYEQYF. CDR3 DNA: TGTGCCAGCAGTTACCGAGACGGACTAGCGGGAAAATCCTACGAGCAGTACTTC.

The chain has TRBV12-3 or TRBV12-4 and TRBJ2-1; 16 bases are a match to TRBD2. J lost 0 bases, V lost 3 bases, and 11 bases had no gene match. The CDR3 has 21 residues. This chain's CDR3 is CASSFLSGLAGGRSSYNEQFF. The CDR3 region has the DNA TGTGCCAGCAGTTTTCTGTCGGGACTAGCGGGAGGGAGGAGCTCCTACAATGAGCAGTTCTTC.

This clonotype was picked up a small number of times. J is TRBJ1-4 and V is TRBV3-1; D unresolved. Germline V gene data show CDR1 as LGHDT and CDR2 as YNNKEL (reference sequence). Trimming pared 1 base from V and 0 bases from J, leaving 3 bases between. The CDR3 has 14 residues. As DNA, the CDR3 is TGTGCCAGCAGCCAAGGGGCAACTAATGAAAAACTGTTTTTT. Its protein product is CASSQGATNEKLFF.

This clonotype was found a few times. V and J are TRBV12-3 or TRBV12-4 and TRBJ2-5; unclear D gene. The CDR3 is made up of 15 amino acids. V was clipped by 6 bases and J by 5 bases, with 19 bases between them. As DNA, the CDR3 is TGTGCCAGCAGCAACCGGGTCCCATCTCTTGAGACCCAGTACTTC. Protein: CASSNRVPSLETQYF.

This clonotype was observed many times. The V gene is TRBV20-1, the J gene TRBJ1-1; possibly TRBD1 for D (5 bases). Germline CDR1 and CDR2: DFQATT and SNEGSKA (reference sequence). Between the trimmed V and J ends, which lost 1 base and 3 bases, there was a span of 6 bases. CDR3 length: 12 amino acids. As DNA, the CDR3 is TGCAGTGCTAGAGGCAGGGACACTGAAGCTTTCTTT. It encodes CSARGRDTEAFF.

This clonotype has a count of ten or more. The chain carries TRBV12-3 or TRBV12-4 and TRBJ2-1, with TRBD1 as a possible D gene (6 bases). V lost 4 bases and J lost 7, with 11 bases in between. The CDR3 spans 13 residues. The CDR3 coding sequence is TGTGCCAGCAGTTCTGGGGGCGGGAATGAGCAGTTCTTC. This codes for CASSSGGGNEQFF.

This clonotype was detected many times. A junction boundary mismatches the germline segment, possibly from a read error. CDR3 coding DNA: TGCAGCGTTGAAGGATCGTATGGGGTGAACTCCGGGGAGCTGTTTTTT. Its protein is CSVEGSYGVNSGELFF. The chain carries TRBV29-1 and TRBJ2-2; D unresolved. The CDR3 loop spans 16 amino acids. Germline V gene sequence: CDR1 SQVTM, CDR2 ANQGSEA.

This clonotype has a count of ten or more. This rearrangement joins TRBV3-1 to TRBJ2-7; tentative D call: TRBD1 (5 bases). CDR1 and CDR2 from the germline V gene are LGHDT and YNNKEL (reference sequence). CDR3 length: 13 residues. V dropped 3 bases and J dropped 3 bases, with 9 bases sitting between them. CDR3 sequence (DNA): TGTGCCAGCAGCCAGCCAGGGAACTACGAGCAGTACTTC. Residues: CASSQPGNYEQYF.

The genes are TRBV3-1 and TRBJ2-7, with D possibly called TRBD1 or TRBD2 (5 bases each). The CDR3 is made up of 18 amino acids. V was pared by 0 bases and J by 4 bases, with 22 bases between. CDR1 LGHDT and CDR2 YNNKEL come from the germline V gene (reference sequence). CDR3 sequence reads: CASSQEPLWGTAHYEQYF. The DNA for the CDR3 is TGTGCCAGCAGCCAAGAGCCCTTGTGGGGGACCGCCCATTACGAGCAGTACTTC.

This clonotype was observed a handful of times. The chain links TRBV2 to TRBJ2-1, with 9 bases that match TRBD2. The germline V gene has CDR1 SNHLY and CDR2 FYNNEI. This CDR3 is built from 16 residues. J was trimmed by 0 bases and V by 5 bases; bases with no gene match: 5. As DNA, the CDR3 is TGTGCCAGCAGTTTTAGCGGGAGCGGCTCCTACAATGAGCAGTTCTTC. Its protein is CASSFSGSGSYNEQFF. Together with reference TRBV2 and TRBJ2-1, the CDR3 gives the full variable domain: EPEVTQTPSHQVTQMGQEVILRCVPISNHLYFYWYRQILGQKVEFLVSFYNNEISEKSEIFDDQFSVERPDGSNFTLKIRSTKLEDSAMYFCASSFSGSGSYNEQFFGPGTRLTVL.

V is TRBV20-1 and J is TRBJ1-5, with D possibly being TRBD1 (6 bases). V dropped 3 bases and J dropped 5 bases, with 11 bases sitting between them. CDR1 is DFQATT and CDR2 is SNEGSKA in the germline V gene (reference sequence). This CDR3 contains 13 residues. The CDR3 DNA sequence: TGCAGTGCTAGGCAACAGGGTTATCAGCCCCAGCATTTT. It yields the protein CSARQQGYQPQHF.

This clonotype was seen at least ten times. The chain has TRBV12-3 or TRBV12-4 and TRBJ1-2; D remains unclear. The V and J ends lost 9 bases and 4 bases respectively, with 15 bases between them. The CDR3 contains 13 residues. The CDR3 region has the DNA TGTGCCAGTGCAGGATGGCCACTCTATGGCTACACCTTC. Translated, it gives CASAGWPLYGYTF.

At least ten counts were recorded for this clonotype. This sequence joins TRBV27 and TRBJ2-1; 13 bases match TRBD2. The germline V gene has CDR1 MNHEY and CDR2 SMNVEV (reference sequence). The J segment lost 7 bases and the V segment lost 5 bases, leaving 5 bases of the junction unmatched. The CDR3 spans 15 residues. CDR3 sequence reads: CASSPGTSGKNEQFF. The DNA for the CDR3 is TGTGCCAGCAGTCCCGGGACTAGCGGGAAGAATGAGCAGTTCTTC.

This clonotype was detected only once. The chain carries TRBV7-9 and TRBJ2-1, with 13 nucleotides matching TRBD2. Trimming cost V 7 bases and J 7 bases; bases outside gene matches: 4. Germline CDR1 is SEHNR and CDR2 is FQNEAQ (reference sequence). This CDR3 contains 14 residues. CDR3 sequence: CASILLAGGNEQFF. The CDR3 region has the DNA TGTGCCAGCATTTTACTAGCGGGAGGGAATGAGCAGTTCTTC.

This chain uses TRBV2 with TRBJ2-1; 8 positions agree with TRBD2. Germline CDR1 reads SNHLY; CDR2 reads FYNNEI. J lost 3 bases, V lost 4 bases, and 5 bases had no gene match. There are 15 residues in the CDR3. The CDR3 spells CASSVLLAVYNEQFF. The CDR3 region has the DNA TGTGCCAGCAGTGTGTTACTAGCGGTCTACAATGAGCAGTTCTTC. Based on the CDR3 plus reference TRBV2 and TRBJ2-1, the full variable domain is EPEVTQTPSHQVTQMGQEVILRCVPISNHLYFYWYRQILGQKVEFLVSFYNNEISEKSEIFDDQFSVERPDGSNFTLKIRSTKLEDSAMYFCASSVLLAVYNEQFFGPGTRLTVL.